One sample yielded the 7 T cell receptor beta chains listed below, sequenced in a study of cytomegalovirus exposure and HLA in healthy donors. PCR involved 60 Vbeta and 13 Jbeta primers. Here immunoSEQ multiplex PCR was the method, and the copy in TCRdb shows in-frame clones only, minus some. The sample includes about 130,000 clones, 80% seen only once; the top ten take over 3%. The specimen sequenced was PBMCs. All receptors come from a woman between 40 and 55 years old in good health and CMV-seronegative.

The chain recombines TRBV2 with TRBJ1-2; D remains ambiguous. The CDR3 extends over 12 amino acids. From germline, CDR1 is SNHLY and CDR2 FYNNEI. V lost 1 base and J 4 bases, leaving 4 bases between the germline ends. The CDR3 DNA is TGTGCCAGCAGTGAAGGCGGCTATGGCTACACCTTC. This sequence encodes CASSEGGYGYTF. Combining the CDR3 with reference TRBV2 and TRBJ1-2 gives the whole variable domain EPEVTQTPSHQVTQMGQEVILRCVPISNHLYFYWYRQILGQKVEFLVSFYNNEISEKSEIFDDQFSVERPDGSNFTLKIRSTKLEDSAMYFCASSEGGYGYTFGSGTRLTVV.

Written as DNA, the CDR3 is TGTGCCAGCAGTTTAGAGACTAGCGCTAGCACAGATACGCAGTATTTT. Its protein product is CASSLETSASTDTQYF. The chain recombines TRBV27 with TRBJ2-3; 8 bases are shared with TRBD2. CDR3 length: 16 amino acids. Germline V gene lookup returns CDR1 MNHEY and CDR2 SMNVEV (reference sequence). V dropped 2 bases and J dropped 0; count of bases not matched to a gene: 4.

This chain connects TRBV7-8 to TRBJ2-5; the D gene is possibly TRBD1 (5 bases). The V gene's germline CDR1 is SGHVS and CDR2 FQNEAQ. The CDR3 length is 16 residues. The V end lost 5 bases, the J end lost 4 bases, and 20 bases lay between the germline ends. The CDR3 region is CASSPPPWGAAETQYF. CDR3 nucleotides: TGTGCCAGCAGCCCCCCTCCTTGGGGCGCAGCAGAGACCCAGTACTTC.

Here the CDR3 DNA reads TGCGCCAGCAGCCTCGGACAGGGTCTAGATTCACCCCTCCACTTT. It encodes CASSLGQGLDSPLHF. The rearrangement joins TRBV4-3 to TRBJ1-6; 8 positions match TRBD1. The germline gives CDR1 LGHNA, CDR2 YSLEER. V shed 4 bases and J 8 bases; nucleotides not matched to a gene: 7. This CDR3 is built from 15 residues.

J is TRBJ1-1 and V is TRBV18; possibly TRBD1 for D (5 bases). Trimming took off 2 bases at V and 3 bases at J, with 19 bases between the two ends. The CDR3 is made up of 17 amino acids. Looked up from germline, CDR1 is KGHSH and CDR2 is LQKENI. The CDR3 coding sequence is TGTGCCAGCTCACCAGAGTTTCCGGGGGTTGGGGACACTGAAGCTTTCTTT. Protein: CASSPEFPGVGDTEAFF. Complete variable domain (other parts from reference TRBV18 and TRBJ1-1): NAGVMQNPRHLVRRRGQEARLRCSPMKGHSHVYWYRQLPEEGLKFMVYLQKENIIDESGMPKERFSAEFPKEGPSILRIQQVVRGDSAAYFCASSPEFPGVGDTEAFFGQGTRLTVV.

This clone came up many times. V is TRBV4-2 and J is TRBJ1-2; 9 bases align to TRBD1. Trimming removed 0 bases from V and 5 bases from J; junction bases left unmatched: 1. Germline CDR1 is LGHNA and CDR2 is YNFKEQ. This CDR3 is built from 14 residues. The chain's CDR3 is CASSQDGQGYGYTF. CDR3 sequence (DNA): TGTGCCAGCAGCCAAGATGGACAGGGGTATGGCTACACCTTC.

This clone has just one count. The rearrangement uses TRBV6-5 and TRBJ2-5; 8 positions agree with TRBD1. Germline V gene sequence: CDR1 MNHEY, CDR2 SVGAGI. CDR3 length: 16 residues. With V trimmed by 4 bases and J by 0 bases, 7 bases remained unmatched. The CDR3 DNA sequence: TGTGCCAGCAGTTTTCGGACAGGGAGATACCAAGAGACCCAGTACTTC. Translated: CASSFRTGRYQETQYF.